The 29 T cell receptor beta chains given below trace back to one sample, sequenced in a study of cytomegalovirus exposure and HLA in healthy donors. The PCR ran on 60 Vbeta and 13 Jbeta primers. This table comes from immunoSEQ multiplex PCR, and its TCRdb copy is limited to in-frame clones, with some not included. Of about 100,000 clones listed, approximately 73% are singletons. Material for sequencing was PBMCs. These receptor sequences come from a woman aged 45-65 years in good health and CMV-seropositive.

The chain combines TRBV4-1 with TRBJ1-6; TRBD1 is a possible D gene (5 bases). Germline V gene sequence: CDR1 MGHRA, CDR2 YSYEKL. This CDR3 is built from 15 residues. Trimming removed 0 bases from V and 7 bases from J, with 10 bases in between. CDR3 in amino acids: CASSQEWGGNSPLHF. The CDR3 DNA reads TGCGCCAGCAGCCAAGAATGGGGGGGAAATTCACCCCTCCACTTT.

This clone occurred once. V usage is TRBV29-1 and J usage is TRBJ2-7; a weak D match, TRBD1 (5 bases). The CDR3 runs 15 residues. Germline V gives CDR1 SQVTM, CDR2 ANQGSEA. Trimming stripped 6 bases from V and 3 bases from J, with 21 bases between. In DNA, the CDR3 is TGCAGCGTCCATCGCCGAGACAGAATATTCTACGAGCAGTACTTC. Translation: CSVHRRDRIFYEQYF.

The chain combines TRBV27 with TRBJ2-7; TRBD1 matches at 7 bases. V was pared by 4 bases and J by 0 bases, with 12 bases of the junction left unmatched. Germline CDR1 is MNHEY and CDR2 is SMNVEV (reference sequence). The CDR3 loop spans 17 amino acids. CDR3: CASSSSRGPSSSYEQYF. The CDR3 DNA follows: TGTGCCAGCAGTTCCAGTAGGGGGCCCTCGAGCTCCTACGAGCAGTACTTC.

This chain's CDR3 is CASRESYRDRGHQETQYF. For the CDR3, the DNA is TGTGCCAGCAGAGAGAGCTACCGGGACAGGGGACATCAAGAGACCCAGTACTTC. The chain carries TRBV2 and TRBJ2-5; 10 nucleotides match TRBD1. Trimming took 6 bases from V and 2 from J; bases not matched to a gene: 15. Germline lookup yields CDR1 SNHLY and CDR2 FYNNEI. This CDR3 has 18 residues.

This rearrangement joins TRBV4-1 to TRBJ2-3; D may be TRBD2 (6 bases). V was cut by 5 bases and J by 0 bases, with 12 bases left in between. The CDR3 runs to 15 residues. Germline assignment: CDR1 MGHRA and CDR2 YSYEKL. The CDR3 region is CASSNPGTSTDTQYF. The DNA for the CDR3 is TGCGCCAGCAGCAACCCCGGGACTAGCACAGATACGCAGTATTTT.

V usage is TRBV14 and J usage is TRBJ2-1; D might be TRBD2 (6 bases). Germline CDR1 reads SGHDN; CDR2 reads FVKESK. This CDR3 comprises 17 residues. Trimming shortened V by 0 bases and J by 1 base, and 13 bases separated the two germline ends. CDR3 coding DNA: TGTGCCAGCAGCCAAGAACGACTAGAAACTTCCTACAATGAGCAGTTCTTC. Translated: CASSQERLETSYNEQFF.

The chain combines TRBV5-1 with TRBJ2-7; 9 nucleotides match TRBD1. The germline V gene has CDR1 SGHRS and CDR2 YFSETQ. The CDR3 extends over 15 amino acids. V was pared by 0 bases and J by 3 bases, with 4 bases of the junction left unmatched. CDR3 sequence: CASSLGQGGIYEQYF. CDR3 nucleotides: TGCGCCAGCAGCTTGGGACAGGGGGGCATCTACGAGCAGTACTTC.

The CDR3 here is CASSWGGVAGELFF. The CDR3 bases are TGTGCCAGCAGTTGGGGGGGGGTCGCCGGGGAGCTGTTTTTT. The chain joins TRBV27 to TRBJ2-2; the match to TRBD2 covers 7 bases. Looked up from germline, CDR1 is MNHEY and CDR2 is SMNVEV (reference sequence). After removal of 4 bases from V and 6 bases from J, the junction contained 5 bases not matched to a gene. The CDR3 totals 14 residues.

V gene TRBV7-6 combines with J gene TRBJ2-1; 12 positions agree with TRBD2. The length of the CDR3 is 19 residues. The ends lost 3 bases at V and 2 bases at J; junction bases unmatched: 11. The germline V gene has CDR1 SGHVS and CDR2 FNYEAQ. The CDR3 DNA reads TGTGCCAGCAGCTTTCGCCGGGCTAGCGGGGGGGCACCCTACAATGAGCAGTTCTTC. It encodes CASSFRRASGGAPYNEQFF.

Note on this clone: The sample holds other DNA sequences that translate to the same CDR3. The J gene is TRBJ1-5, the V gene TRBV5-4; D uncertain. The CDR3 extends over 13 amino acids. With 2 bases removed from V and 4 bases from J, the gap between germline ends came to 7 bases. Germline V gene data show CDR1 as SGHNT and CDR2 as YYREEE (reference sequence). The CDR3 nucleotides read TGTGCCAGCAGCTTCGGTGGTAATCAGCCCCAGCATTTT. This codes for CASSFGGNQPQHF.

This clone was observed a few times. The chain uses TRBV7-2 and TRBJ2-1; 7 nucleotides agree with TRBD2. V shed 6 bases and J 4 bases; nucleotides not matched to a gene: 3. The CDR3 is 13 residues long. Germline V gene lookup returns CDR1 SGHTA and CDR2 FQGNSA. Here the CDR3 DNA reads TGTGCCAGCAGGCGGGAGAGATACAATGAGCAGTTCTTC. Its protein is CASRRERYNEQFF.

This chain links TRBV9 with TRBJ2-1, with D tentatively TRBD1 (5 bases). CDR1 and CDR2 from the germline V gene are SGDLS and YYNGEE. The CDR3 runs to 13 residues. The V end was cut by 1 base, the J end by 6 bases, with 8 bases between. The DNA of the CDR3 is TGTGCCAGCAGCGTACAAGGGGCCAATGAGCAGTTCTTC. Protein sequence: CASSVQGANEQFF.

The rearrangement joins TRBV14 to TRBJ2-7, with D unresolved. The CDR3 has 12 amino acids. Trimming removed 1 base at V and 3 bases at J, with 4 bases between. Per germline, CDR1 SGHDN and CDR2 FVKESK. The CDR3 loop reads CASSQGYYEQYF. The CDR3 coding sequence is TGTGCCAGCAGCCAAGGCTACTACGAGCAGTACTTC.

The chain combines TRBV5-8 with TRBJ1-4, with D unresolved. The CDR3 is 15 amino acids. CDR1 and CDR2 (germline): SGHTS, YDEGEE. V shed 4 bases and J shed 0 bases, with 10 bases lying between them. CDR3 sequence: CASSLSKSTNEKLFF. DNA of the CDR3: TGTGCCAGCAGCCTATCTAAGTCAACTAATGAAAAACTGTTTTTT.

The chain recombines TRBV2 with TRBJ2-1; 9 nucleotides match TRBD1. Germline V gene data show CDR1 as SNHLY and CDR2 as FYNNEI. The CDR3 runs 15 residues. V lost 9 bases and J lost 6; bases outside the gene matches: 12. CDR3 sequence: CARTGGFGWGNEQFF. Written as DNA, the CDR3 is TGTGCCAGGACAGGGGGGTTTGGTTGGGGCAATGAGCAGTTCTTC.

The rearrangement links TRBV5-4 to TRBJ2-3, with 9 positions matching TRBD2. Germline values: CDR1 SGHNT, CDR2 YYREEE (reference sequence). J was trimmed by 2 bases and V by 0 bases; bases with no gene match: 4. The CDR3 sequence is 16 residues long. The CDR3 DNA reads TGTGCCAGCAGCTTGGGGAGCGGGGGGTCCACAGATACGCAGTATTTT. It encodes CASSLGSGGSTDTQYF. The full variable domain, with the rest looked up from reference TRBV5-4 and TRBJ2-3, is ETGVTQSPTHLIKTRGQQVTLRCSSQSGHNTVSWYQQALGQGPQFIFQYYREEENGRGNFPPRFSGLQFPNYSSELNVNALELDDSALYLCASSLGSGGSTDTQYFGPGTRLTVL.

On this clone itself: At one of its ends the junction is not consistent with the germline gene, which may arise from a read error. The chain carries TRBV7-9 and TRBJ1-1; 9 bases fit TRBD1. Germline CDR1 and CDR2: SEHNR and FQNEAQ (reference sequence). This CDR3 spans 15 amino acids. The CDR3 sequence: CSSSWHRGRNTEAFF. For the CDR3, the DNA is TGTTCCAGCAGCTGGCACAGGGGGCGGAACACTGAAGCTTTCTTT.

V gene TRBV19 combines with J gene TRBJ2-3, with D perhaps matching TRBD1 (5 bases). The CDR3 totals 11 residues. Trimming removed 1 base at V and 12 bases at J, with 8 bases between. Germline values: CDR1 LNHDA, CDR2 SQIVND (reference sequence). CDR3 sequence (DNA): TGTGCCAGTAGTATAGGGGGCACACAGTATTTT. Residues: CASSIGGTQYF. Based on the CDR3 plus reference TRBV19 and TRBJ2-3, the full variable domain is DGGITQSPKYLFRKEGQNVTLSCEQNLNHDAMYWYRQDPGQGLRLIYYSQIVNDFQKGDIAEGYSVSREKKESFPLTVTSAQKNPTAFYLCASSIGGTQYFGPGTRLTVL.

The chain combines TRBV9 with TRBJ2-1, with 7 bases fitting TRBD1. The CDR3 length is 13 residues. Losses at the gene ends were 3 bases for V and 5 bases for J; bases not matched to a gene: 2. Germline CDR1 and CDR2: SGDLS and YYNGEE. The CDR3 loop is CASSAGTDNEQFF. CDR3 DNA: TGTGCCAGCAGCGCAGGGACAGACAATGAGCAGTTCTTC.

This clone occurred once. This chain connects TRBV7-9 to TRBJ2-3; D perhaps matches TRBD1 (5 bases). In germline, CDR1 is SEHNR, CDR2 FQNEAQ (reference sequence). The CDR3 contains 12 residues. Trimming left V 4 bases short and J 5 bases short, with 7 bases between. The CDR3 DNA is TGTGCCAGCAGCTCCGGACAAGATACGCAGTATTTT. Protein sequence: CASSSGQDTQYF.

The genes are TRBV5-6 and TRBJ2-7, with D uncertain. CDR1 is SGHDT and CDR2 is YYEEEE in the germline V gene. The CDR3 runs to 12 residues. V lost 3 bases to trimming and J lost 0 bases, with 4 bases between them. For the CDR3, the DNA is TGTGCCAGCAGCTATATCTCCTACGAGCAGTACTTC. Amino acid sequence: CASSYISYEQYF.

This clone was observed a handful of times. This sequence joins TRBV2 and TRBJ2-1, with 8 bases identical to TRBD2. The CDR3 runs to 16 residues. J lost 7 bases, V lost 0 bases, and 8 bases had no gene match. Germline V gives CDR1 SNHLY, CDR2 FYNNEI. CDR3 nucleotide sequence: TGTGCCAGCAGTGAAGCGCTTATAGCGGGAAGGAATGAGCAGTTCTTC. It encodes CASSEALIAGRNEQFF.

The chain carries TRBV9 and TRBJ2-7; 9 nucleotides match TRBD1. The CDR3 has 15 residues. With V trimmed by 3 bases and J by 2 bases, 6 bases remained unmatched. CDR1 SGDLS and CDR2 YYNGEE come from the germline V gene. DNA of the CDR3: TGTGCCAGCAGCGGGACAGGGGTTCCTCCCTACGAGCAGTACTTC. Protein product: CASSGTGVPPYEQYF.

This clone was counted only a few times. This rearrangement joins TRBV30 to TRBJ1-1; D uncertain. Germline V gene sequence: CDR1 GTSNPN, CDR2 SVGIG (reference sequence). There are 13 residues in the CDR3. Trimming removed 0 bases at V and 5 bases at J, with 10 bases between. The CDR3 sequence: CAWSVSFGTEAFF. The CDR3 DNA is TGTGCCTGGAGTGTATCTTTCGGTACTGAAGCTTTCTTT. Complete variable domain (other parts from reference TRBV30 and TRBJ1-1): SQTIHQWPATLVQPVGSPLSLECTVEGTSNPNLYWYRQAAGRGLQLLFYSVGIGQISSEVPQNLSASRPQDRQFILSSKKLLLSDSGFYLCAWSVSFGTEAFFGQGTRLTVV.

The chain has TRBV19 and TRBJ1-5; TRBD1 might be the D (6 bases). This CDR3 has 16 residues. V was trimmed by 6 bases and J by 2 bases, leaving 17 bases between them. Per germline, CDR1 LNHDA and CDR2 SQIVND (reference sequence). CDR3 in amino acids: CASRDSPTGGNQPQHF. The CDR3 DNA is TGTGCCAGTAGGGACAGCCCCACTGGTGGCAATCAGCCCCAGCATTTT.

The genes are TRBV5-1 and TRBJ2-7; TRBD2 might be the D (6 bases). The V end lost 4 bases, the J end lost 0 bases, and 14 bases lay between the germline ends. This CDR3 comprises 15 residues. Germline V gene lookup returns CDR1 SGHRS and CDR2 YFSETQ. CDR3 DNA: TGCGCCAGCAGCCTGGGGCTAGCGAGCTCCTACGAGCAGTACTTC. It is translated as CASSLGLASSYEQYF.

This clone was observed a single time. Germline and junction disagree at one end, which may indicate a read error. This sequence joins TRBV6-1 and TRBJ2-4; D is uncertain. Germline CDR1 and CDR2: MNHNS and SASEGT. The CDR3 sequence is 11 residues long. The chain's CDR3 is CASSEGPGQHF. CDR3 nucleotides: TGTGCCAGCAGTGAAGGGCCGGGTCAGCACTTC.

This chain joins TRBV14 and TRBJ2-6; D is possibly TRBD2 (5 bases). Germline CDR1 is SGHDN and CDR2 is FVKESK. The CDR3 is 17 amino acids. V lost 0 bases to trimming and J lost 2 bases, with 11 bases between them. The CDR3 spells CASSQDIWGAGANVLTF. For the CDR3, the DNA is TGTGCCAGCAGCCAAGATATCTGGGGAGCTGGGGCCAACGTCCTGACTTTC.

The rearrangement joins TRBV6-5 to TRBJ1-4; tentative D call: TRBD1 (5 bases). V was shortened by 5 bases and J by 2 bases, with 12 bases between the two germline ends. Per germline, CDR1 MNHEY and CDR2 SVGAGI. The CDR3 has 15 amino acids. The CDR3 DNA is TGTGCCAGCAGTCGGCAGGGATGGACTAATGAAAAACTGTTTTTT. Translation: CASSRQGWTNEKLFF.